This T cell receptor (beta chain) is from a study of blood T cell repertoires in COVID-19 (dated by TCRdb to the early 2020s). Regarding the research as a whole: Collaborator samples came from the United States, Italy and Spain and covered acute and convalescent phases of COVID-19. The prospective study material was composed of cDNA or gDNA derived from T cells, B-cell-depleted T cells, or PBMCs. The repertoires were made available in a free public database intended to serve as a resource for research on the immune response to SARS-CoV-2. Where available, HLA class I and class II types were taken from metadata supplied by the sample provider and were not determined by assay-based typing. Subjects who had been exposed to COVID-19, were actively infected with it, or had recovered from it provided the deeply sampled blood TCRbeta repertoires that made up the dataset. Samples were obtained from the ongoing ImmuneRACE study (first 160 participants) and from about 1,300 subjects provided by 6 global collaborators. The sample metadata nearly always contained a de-identified subject ID, COVID-19 status, age in years and sex. Paper-wide results and their limitations: The quantity of clinical and demographic metadata differed by source and by participant and was supplied without curation.

The immunoSEQ Assay, a bias-controlled multiplex PCR, was used to amplify TCRbeta CDR3 regions from genomic DNA. Per the authors' processing: Nucleated cell counts per sample were estimated from amplification of reference gene primers within the assay. To quantify the absolute abundance of each unique TCRbeta CDR3 rearrangement, sequence reads were collapsed and filtered. Productive Simpson clonality was computed per sample as the square root of Simpson's diversity index over productive rearrangements. Drawn from immuneACCESS, this table holds only the in-frame rearrangements with V and J called that TCRdb kept. Clones are partly lost; checked studies trace under half to an unresolved V gene and leave the rest unexplained. Clone size and the V and J calls come from that table; the DNA yielded D and trimming. The sample yields about 390,000 clones; around nine tenths were counted once. About a tenth of the sample rests with the top ten.

In the prospective study, participants were roughly 18 to 89 years old, resided in 25 or so geographic areas of the United States, and were enrolled through a virtual design. Cohort assignment in the prospective study relied on participant-reported clinical history from a screening survey and a study questionnaire. For ImmuneRACE Cohort 3, a participant was defined as recovered based on two consecutive negative NP/OP PCR tests, clearance by a healthcare professional, or resolution of symptoms. Each participant in the prospective study had whole blood, serum and a nasopharyngeal or oropharyngeal swab collected by mobile phlebotomists. Prospective study participants could optionally give additional blood draws and questionnaires over an approximately two-month period. Before DNA extraction, prospective study blood samples were shipped either frozen or at room temperature. Counted from cysteine to phenylalanine, this CDR3 has 14 amino acids. The sequence is cut down to CDR3 DNA, 42 bases in frame from base 1. From a lookup of the germline V gene, CDR1 and CDR2 are SGDLS and YYNGEE. Trimming removed 6 bases from V and 7 bases from J; the gene matches leave 6 bases unexplained.

For this clone: This clone's antigen is unknown. Per-base quality was not reported, and no clone a single base away is much larger than it.

Recombination joined TRBV9 with TRBJ1-6, and 8 junctional nucleotides match TRBD1. The sequenced sample consisted of PBMCs or T cells enriched from blood (not recorded which). The sequence was collected from a woman aged 50 to 60 who had recovered from COVID-19. The encoded CDR3 is CASTGQGGNSPLHF. Here is the DNA: TGTGCCAGCACCGGACAGGGAGGGAATTCACCCCTCCACTTT.